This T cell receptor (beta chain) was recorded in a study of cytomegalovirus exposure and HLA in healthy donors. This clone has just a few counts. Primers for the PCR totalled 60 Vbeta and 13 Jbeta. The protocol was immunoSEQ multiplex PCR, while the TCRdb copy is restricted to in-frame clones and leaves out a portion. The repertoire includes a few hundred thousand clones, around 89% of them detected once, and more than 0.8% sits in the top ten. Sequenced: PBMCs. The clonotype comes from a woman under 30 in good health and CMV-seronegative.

The CDR3 DNA sequence: TGTGCCAGTACCCGAACGACAGGGGCGGACTATGGCTACACCTTC. Residues: CASTRTTGADYGYTF. V is TRBV19 and J is TRBJ1-2; the match to TRBD1 covers 8 bases. V was clipped by 7 bases and J by 3 bases; unmatched bases: 10. Germline loops: CDR1 LNHDA, CDR2 SQIVND (reference sequence). This CDR3 contains 15 residues.